This TCR beta chain came from a study of blood T cell repertoires in COVID-19. Across the whole study: Italy, Spain and the United States were the sources of the convalescent and acute COVID-19 samples. From T cells, B-cell-depleted T cells, or PBMCs came the material, which was cDNA or gDNA.

Original handling: The authors estimated nucleated cell counts from reference gene primer amplification. Here immunoSEQ multiplex PCR was the method, and the copy in TCRdb shows in-frame clones only, minus some. For V, J and clone size, that table is used; D and trimming come from the DNA. The profile shows roughly 34,000 clones, over 90% of them singletons. CDR1 is SGHTA and CDR2 is FQGNSA in the germline V gene. The V gene lost 1 base and the J gene lost 5 bases, with 15 bases spanning the gap. The CDR3 has 15 amino acids. The gene calls are TRBV7-2 and TRBJ2-7; the D gene is possibly TRBD1 (5 bases). This TCR was sampled from a man aged 60 to 75 with active or convalescent COVID-19. Sequencing was performed on peripheral blood. The CDR3 here is CASSLGQWVKDEQYF. In DNA, the CDR3 is TGTGCCAGCAGCTTAGGACAGTGGGTTAAGGACGAGCAGTACTTC.